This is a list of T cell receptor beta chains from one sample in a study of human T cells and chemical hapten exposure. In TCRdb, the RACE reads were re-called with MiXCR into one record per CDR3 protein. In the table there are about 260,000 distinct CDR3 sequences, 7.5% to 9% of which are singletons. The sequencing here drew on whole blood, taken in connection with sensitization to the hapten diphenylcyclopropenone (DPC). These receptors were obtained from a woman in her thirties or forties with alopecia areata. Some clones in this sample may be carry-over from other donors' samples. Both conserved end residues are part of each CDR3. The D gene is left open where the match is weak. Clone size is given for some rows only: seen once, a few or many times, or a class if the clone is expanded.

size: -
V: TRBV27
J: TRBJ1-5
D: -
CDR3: CASSLYPGPSSEAQHF
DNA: TGTGCCAGCAGTTTATACCCCGGGCCGTCGAGTGAAGCCCAGCATTTT

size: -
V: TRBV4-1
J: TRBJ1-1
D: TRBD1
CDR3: CASSQMTGKIEAFF
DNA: TGCGCCAGCAGCCAAATGACAGGGAAGATTGAAGCTTTCTTT

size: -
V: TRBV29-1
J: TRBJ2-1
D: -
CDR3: CSVEWQVLPPAWTQFF
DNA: TGCAGCGTTGAATGGCAGGTACTCCCCCCTGCCTGGACGCAGTTCTTC

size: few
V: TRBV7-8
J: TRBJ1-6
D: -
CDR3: CASSLFSLGHLYNSPLHF
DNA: TGTGCCAGCAGCTTATTTTCTCTGGGACACCTCTATAATTCACCCCTCCACTTT

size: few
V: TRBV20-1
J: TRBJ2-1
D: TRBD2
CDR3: CSARGAQKREGPYNEQFF
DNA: TGCAGTGCTAGAGGCGCACAAAAGCGGGAGGGCCCTTACAATGAGCAGTTCTTC

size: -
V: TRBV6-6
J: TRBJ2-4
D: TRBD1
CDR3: CASSYSQGTLLAKNIQYF
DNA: TGTGCCAGCAGTTACTCACAGGGGACCCTACTAGCCAAAAACATTCAGTACTTC

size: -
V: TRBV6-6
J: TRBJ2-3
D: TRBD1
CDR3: CASQDRDRGTDTQYF
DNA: TGTGCCAGTCAGGACCGGGACAGGGGCACAGATACGCAGTATTTT

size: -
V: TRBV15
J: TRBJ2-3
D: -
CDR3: CATRGPGVIDTQYF
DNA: TGTGCCACCAGAGGCCCCGGGGTTATTGATACGCAGTATTTT

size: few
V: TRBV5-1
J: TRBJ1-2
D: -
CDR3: CASRGNQGDEDGYTF
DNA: TGCGCCAGCAGAGGTAACCAGGGCGACGAGGATGGCTACACCTTC

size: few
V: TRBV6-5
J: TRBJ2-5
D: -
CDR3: CASSSGGKTQYF
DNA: TGTGCCAGCAGTTCAGGGGGGAAGACCCAGTACTTC

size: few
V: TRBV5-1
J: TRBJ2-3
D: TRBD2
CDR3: CASTLAAGVQDTQYF
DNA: TGCGCCAGCACCCTTGCGGCGGGAGTACAGGATACGCAGTATTTT

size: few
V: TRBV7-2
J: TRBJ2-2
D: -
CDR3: CASSLAKVVRTGELFF
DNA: TGTGCCAGCAGCTTAGCGAAGGTAGTGCGGACCGGGGAGCTGTTTTTT

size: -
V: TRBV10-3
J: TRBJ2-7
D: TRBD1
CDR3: CAISPGQGGNEQYF
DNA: TGTGCCATCAGTCCGGGACAGGGGGGAAACGAGCAGTACTTC

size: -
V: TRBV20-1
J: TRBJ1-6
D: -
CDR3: CSATPWGRDSPLHF
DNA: TGCAGTGCTACTCCGTGGGGGCGCGATTCACCCCTCCACTTT

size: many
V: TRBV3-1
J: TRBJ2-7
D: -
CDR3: CASSQAGDVYEQYF
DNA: TGTGCCAGCAGCCAAGCGGGAGATGTTTACGAGCAGTACTTC

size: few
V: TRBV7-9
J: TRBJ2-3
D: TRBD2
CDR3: CASSSTSGSSDTQYF
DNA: TGTGCCAGCAGCTCGACTAGCGGGAGTTCAGATACGCAGTATTTT

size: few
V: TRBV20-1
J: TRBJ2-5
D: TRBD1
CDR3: CSARGIISDRGQETQYF
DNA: TGCAGTGCTAGAGGTATTATATCGGACAGGGGTCAGGAGACCCAGTACTTC

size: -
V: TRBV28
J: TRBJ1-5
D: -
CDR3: CASTPTGHLRGNQPQHF
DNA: TGTGCCAGCACACCCACGGGACACCTAAGGGGGAATCAGCCCCAGCATTTT

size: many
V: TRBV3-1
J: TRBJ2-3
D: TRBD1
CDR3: CASSLTSGGEDTQYF
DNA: TGTGCCAGCAGCCTCACATCAGGGGGCGAAGATACGCAGTATTTT

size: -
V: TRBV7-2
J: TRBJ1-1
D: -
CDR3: CASSYPRMRDGMNTEAFF
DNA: TGTGCCAGCAGCTACCCTCGTATGAGGGACGGGATGAACACTGAAGCTTTCTTT

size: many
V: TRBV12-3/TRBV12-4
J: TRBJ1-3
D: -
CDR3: CASSLGRNSGNTIYF
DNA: TGTGCCAGCAGTTTAGGCAGAAACTCTGGAAACACCATATATTTT

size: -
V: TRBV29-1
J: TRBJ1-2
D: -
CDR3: CSVAGQPYGYTF
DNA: TGCAGCGTTGCAGGGCAGCCCTATGGCTACACCTTC

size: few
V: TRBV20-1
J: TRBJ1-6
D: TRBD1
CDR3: CSARAPPGGTNSPLHF
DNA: TGCAGTGCTAGAGCCCCACCAGGGGGCACAAATTCACCCCTCCACTTT

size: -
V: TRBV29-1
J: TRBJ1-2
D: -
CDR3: CSLTDGYGYTF
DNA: TGCAGCCTTACCGACGGCTATGGCTACACCTTC

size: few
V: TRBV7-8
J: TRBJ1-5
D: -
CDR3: CASSSPAGFSQPQHF
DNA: TGTGCCAGCAGCTCCCCGGCAGGCTTCAGTCAGCCCCAGCATTTT

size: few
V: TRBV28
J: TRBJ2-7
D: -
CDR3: CASSPNQGPDSAYF
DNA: TGTGCCAGCAGCCCCAACCAGGGTCCTGACTCCGCGTACTTC

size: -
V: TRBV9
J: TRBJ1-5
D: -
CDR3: CASSTRTPWGNQPQHF
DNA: TGTGCCAGCAGCACAAGGACCCCCTGGGGCAATCAGCCCCAGCATTTT

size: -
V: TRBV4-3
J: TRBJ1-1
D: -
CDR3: CASSQMPSEAGSEAFF
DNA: TGCGCCAGCAGCCAAATGCCGTCGGAGGCAGGGTCTGAAGCTTTCTTT

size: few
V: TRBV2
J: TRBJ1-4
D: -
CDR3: CASSLTVYEKLFF
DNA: TGTGCCAGCAGTTTAACAGTATATGAAAAACTGTTTTTT